The rows below give T cell receptor beta chains drawn from one sample of a study of blood T cell repertoires in COVID-19. Assay: immunoSEQ multiplex PCR; the TCRdb copy retains only in-frame clones and omits some. The table includes some 170,000 clones, about 91% detected once. The source material was peripheral blood. The receptors originated from a woman in her forties or fifties with acute or convalescent COVID-19. CDR3s include the opening cysteine and the closing phenylalanine or tryptophan. The order of the fields is J gene, clone size, D gene, V gene, CDR3 protein, CDR3 DNA. The D gene is left open where the match is weak. Clone size is given for some rows only: seen once, a few or many times, or a class if the clone is expanded.

TRBJ1-1,few,-,TRBV12-3/TRBV12-4,CASSLRGNTEAFF,TGTGCCAGCAGTTTACGGGGGAACACTGAAGCTTTCTTT
TRBJ2-1,-,-,TRBV7-3,CASSLGLDSDEQFF,TGTGCCAGCAGCCTGGGCCTCGACAGCGATGAGCAGTTCTTC
TRBJ2-7,-,-,TRBV18,CASSQFTGSAYEQYF,TGTGCCAGCTCACAGTTTACAGGTTCGGCCTACGAGCAGTACTTC
TRBJ1-5,-,-,TRBV19,CASSIATPNQPQHF,TGTGCCAGTAGTATCGCGACTCCAAATCAGCCCCAGCATTTT
TRBJ2-1,-,TRBD1,TRBV4-3,CASSQAGTGKGNEQFF,TGCGCCAGCAGCCAAGCCGGGACAGGGAAAGGCAATGAGCAGTTCTTC
TRBJ2-7,-,TRBD1,TRBV11-2,CASTPRDRGPQQYF,TGTGCCAGCACCCCACGGGACAGGGGACCCCAGCAGTACTTC
TRBJ2-7,-,TRBD1,TRBV5-6,CASSAGQGNYEQYF,TGTGCCAGCAGCGCCGGACAGGGGAATTACGAGCAGTACTTC
TRBJ1-1,-,TRBD1,TRBV11-3,CASSLGLGGTTEAFF,TGTGCCAGCAGCTTAGGGTTAGGGGGCACCACTGAAGCTTTCTTT
TRBJ1-1,-,-,TRBV18,CASSPMTGNTEAFF,TGTGCCAGCTCACCAATGACGGGTAACACTGAAGCTTTCTTT
TRBJ1-2,few,-,TRBV2,CASSQDGTTYGYTF,TGTGCCAGCAGTCAGGACGGGACAACCTATGGCTACACCTTC
TRBJ1-4,-,-,TRBV19,CASSITFEKLFF,TGTGCCAGTAGTATTACTTTTGAAAAACTGTTTTTT
TRBJ2-1,-,-,TRBV7-2,CASSLGFAAEQFF,TGTGCCAGCAGCTTAGGGTTCGCGGCAGAGCAGTTCTTC
TRBJ2-2,-,TRBD2,TRBV5-1,CASSFHAGARTGELFF,TGCGCCAGCAGCTTCCATGCGGGAGCTCGAACCGGGGAGCTGTTTTTT
TRBJ1-5,-,TRBD1,TRBV18,CASSPDRVWNQPQHF,TGTGCCAGCTCACCGGACAGGGTCTGGAATCAGCCCCAGCATTTT
TRBJ2-1,-,TRBD1,TRBV2,CASSSGTGVYNEQFF,TGTGCCAGCAGTTCCGGGACAGGGGTATACAATGAGCAGTTCTTC
TRBJ1-1,-,TRBD1,TRBV5-4,CASSSRQGSSEAFF,TGTGCCAGCAGCAGTAGACAGGGTAGTTCTGAAGCTTTCTTT
TRBJ1-2,-,TRBD1,TRBV18,CASSPGQAEAGTF,TGTGCCAGCTCACCGGGACAGGCTGAGGCTGGCACCTTC
TRBJ1-2,-,TRBD1,TRBV5-5,CASSPPGQEHTF,TGTGCCAGCAGCCCCCCCGGACAGGAGCACACCTTC
TRBJ1-1,-,-,TRBV5-1,CASSQGLTDTEAFF,TGCGCCAGCAGCCAGGGACTGACGGACACTGAAGCTTTCTTT
TRBJ1-2,-,-,TRBV5-8,CASRRGMGNYGYTF,TGTGCCAGCAGGCGGGGGATGGGTAACTATGGCTACACCTTC